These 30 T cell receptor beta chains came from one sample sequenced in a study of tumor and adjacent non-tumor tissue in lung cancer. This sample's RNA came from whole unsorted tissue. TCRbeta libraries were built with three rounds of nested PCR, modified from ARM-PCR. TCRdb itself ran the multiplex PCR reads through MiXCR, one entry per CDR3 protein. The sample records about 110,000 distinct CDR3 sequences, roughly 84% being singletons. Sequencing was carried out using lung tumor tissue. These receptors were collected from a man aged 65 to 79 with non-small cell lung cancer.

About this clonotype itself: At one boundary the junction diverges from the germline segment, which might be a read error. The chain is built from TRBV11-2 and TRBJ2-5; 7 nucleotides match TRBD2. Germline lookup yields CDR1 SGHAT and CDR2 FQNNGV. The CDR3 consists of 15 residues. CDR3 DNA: TGTGCCAGTAGCTTAGTGGGAGGGTTCCAAGAGACCCAGTACTTC. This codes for CASSLVGGFQETQYF.

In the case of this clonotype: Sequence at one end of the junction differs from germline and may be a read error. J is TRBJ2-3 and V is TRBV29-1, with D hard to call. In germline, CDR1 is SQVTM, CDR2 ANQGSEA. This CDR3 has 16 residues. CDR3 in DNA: TGCAGCGTTGAAGATGGAGTTAAGCGTGGTCACGATACGCCGTATTTT. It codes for CSVEDGVKRGHDTPYF.

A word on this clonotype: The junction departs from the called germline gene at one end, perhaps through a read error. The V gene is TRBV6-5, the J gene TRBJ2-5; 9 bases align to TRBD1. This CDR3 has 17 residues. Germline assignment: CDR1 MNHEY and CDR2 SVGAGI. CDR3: CASSSAGTGSPQETQYF. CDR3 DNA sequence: TGTGCCAGCAGTTCCGCCGGGACAGGGTCCCCACAGGAGACCCAATACTTC.

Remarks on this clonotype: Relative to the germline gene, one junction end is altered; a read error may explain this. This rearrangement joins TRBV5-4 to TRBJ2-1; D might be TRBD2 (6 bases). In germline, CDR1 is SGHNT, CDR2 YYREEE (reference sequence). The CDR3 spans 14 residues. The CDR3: CVSNLGGDYNEQFF. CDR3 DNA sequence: TGTGTCAGCAACCTGGGCGGGGACTACAATGAGCAGTTCTTC.

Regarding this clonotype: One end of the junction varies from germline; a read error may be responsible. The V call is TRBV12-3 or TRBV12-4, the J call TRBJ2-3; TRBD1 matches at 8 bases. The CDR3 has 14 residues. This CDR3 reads CASSRGQDTDMQYF. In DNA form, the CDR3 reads TGTGCCAGTAGCCGGGGACAGGACACAGATATGCAGTATTTT.

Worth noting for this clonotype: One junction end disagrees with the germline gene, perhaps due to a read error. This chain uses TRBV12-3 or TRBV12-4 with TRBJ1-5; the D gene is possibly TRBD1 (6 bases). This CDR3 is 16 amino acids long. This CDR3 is CANSTYQGQGNQPQHF. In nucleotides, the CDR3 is TGTGCCAACAGTACATATCAGGGGCAGGGCAATCAGCCCCAGCATTTT.

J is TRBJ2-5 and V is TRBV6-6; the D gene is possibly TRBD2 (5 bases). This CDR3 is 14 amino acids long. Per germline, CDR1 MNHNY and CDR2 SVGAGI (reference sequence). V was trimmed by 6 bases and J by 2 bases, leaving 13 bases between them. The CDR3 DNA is TGTGCCAGCAGAACCACGGGGTCTCAAGAGACCCAGTACTTC. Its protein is CASRTTGSQETQYF.

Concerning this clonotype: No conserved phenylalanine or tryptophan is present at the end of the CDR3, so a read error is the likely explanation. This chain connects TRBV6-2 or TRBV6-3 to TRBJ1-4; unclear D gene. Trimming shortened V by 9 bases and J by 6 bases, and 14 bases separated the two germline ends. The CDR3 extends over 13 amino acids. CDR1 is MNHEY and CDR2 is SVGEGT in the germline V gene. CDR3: CARKNSGYEKLFS. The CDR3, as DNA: TGTGCCAGGAAAAACTCGGGTTATGAAAAACTGTTTTCT.

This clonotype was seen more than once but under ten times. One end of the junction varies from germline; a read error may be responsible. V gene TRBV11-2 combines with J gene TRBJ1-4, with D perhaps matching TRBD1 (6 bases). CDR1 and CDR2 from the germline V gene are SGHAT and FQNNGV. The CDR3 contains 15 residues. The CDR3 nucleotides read TGTGCCAGCAGCAGAATTGGGACAAGTAATGAAAAACTATTCTTT. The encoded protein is CASSRIGTSNEKLFF. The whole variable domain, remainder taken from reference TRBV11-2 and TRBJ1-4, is EAGVAQSPRYKIIEKRQSVAFWCNPISGHATLYWYQQILGQGPKLLIQFQNNGVVDDSQLPKDRFSAERLKGVDSTLKIQPAKLEDSAVYLCASSRIGTSNEKLFFGSGTQLSVL.

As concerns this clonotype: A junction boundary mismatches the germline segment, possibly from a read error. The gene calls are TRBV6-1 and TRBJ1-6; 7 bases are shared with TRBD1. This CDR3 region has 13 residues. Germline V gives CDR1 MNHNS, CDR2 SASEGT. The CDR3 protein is CASRGQANSPLQF. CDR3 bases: TGCGCCAGCCGTGGACAGGCGAATTCACCCCTCCAGTTT.

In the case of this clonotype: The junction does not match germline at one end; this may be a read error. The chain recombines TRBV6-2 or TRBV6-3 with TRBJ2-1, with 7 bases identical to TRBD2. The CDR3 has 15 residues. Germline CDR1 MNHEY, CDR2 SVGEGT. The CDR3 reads CASSLGLSNTNEQFF. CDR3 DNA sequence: TGTGCCAGCAGTCTGGGACTAAGCAATACCAATGAGCAGTTTTTC.

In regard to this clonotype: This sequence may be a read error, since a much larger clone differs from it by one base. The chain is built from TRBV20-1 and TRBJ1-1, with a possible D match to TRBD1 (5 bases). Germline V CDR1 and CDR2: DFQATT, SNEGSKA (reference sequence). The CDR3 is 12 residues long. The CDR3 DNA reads TGCAATGCGATCAGGGCTTGGGGAGAAGCTTTCTTT. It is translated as CNAIRAWGEAFF.

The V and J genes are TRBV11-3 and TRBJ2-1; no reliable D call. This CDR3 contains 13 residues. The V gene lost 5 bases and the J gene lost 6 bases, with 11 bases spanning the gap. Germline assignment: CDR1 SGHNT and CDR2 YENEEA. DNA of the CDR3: TGTGCCAGCAGCGGGGATTCACGCAATGAGCAGTTCTTC. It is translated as CASSGDSRNEQFF.

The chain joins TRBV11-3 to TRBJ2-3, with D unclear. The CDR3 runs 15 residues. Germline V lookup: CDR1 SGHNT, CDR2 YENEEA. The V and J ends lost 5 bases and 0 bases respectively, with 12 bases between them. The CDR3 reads CASSRRSVSTDTQYF. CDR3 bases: TGTGCCAGCAGCCGTCGGAGCGTAAGCACAGATACGCAGTATTTT.

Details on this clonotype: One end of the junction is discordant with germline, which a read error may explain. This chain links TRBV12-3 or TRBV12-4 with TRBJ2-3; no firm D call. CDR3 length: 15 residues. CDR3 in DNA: TGTTCCAGCAGTTTAACAAAGGTAGGCACAGATACGCAGTATTTT. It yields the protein CSSSLTKVGTDTQYF.

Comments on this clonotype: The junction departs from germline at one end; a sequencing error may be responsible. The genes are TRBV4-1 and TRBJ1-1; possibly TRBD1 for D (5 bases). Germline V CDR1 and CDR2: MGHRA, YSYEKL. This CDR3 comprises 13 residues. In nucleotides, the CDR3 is TGCTCCAGCAGCACCCAGGGTGGCACTGGAGCTTTCTTT. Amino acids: CSSSTQGGTGAFF.

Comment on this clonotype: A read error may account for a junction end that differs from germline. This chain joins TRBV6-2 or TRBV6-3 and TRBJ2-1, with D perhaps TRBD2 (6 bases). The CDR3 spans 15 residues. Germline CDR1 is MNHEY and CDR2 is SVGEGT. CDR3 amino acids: CPSSYVLAGVGEQFF. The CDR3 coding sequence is TGTCCCAGCAGTTACGTACTAGCAGGAGTAGGGGAGCAGTTCTTC.

The CDR3 nucleotides are TGTGCCAGCAGCTTAGATCCCATAGGGGGCAGGGGTGAACAATTCTTC. Translation gives CASSLDPIGGRGEQFF. The chain employs TRBV11-3 and TRBJ2-1; 7 positions agree with TRBD1. Germline V gene lookup returns CDR1 SGHNT and CDR2 YENEEA. Unmatched junction bases numbered 18, after V lost 0 bases and J lost 16 bases. The CDR3 extends over 16 amino acids.

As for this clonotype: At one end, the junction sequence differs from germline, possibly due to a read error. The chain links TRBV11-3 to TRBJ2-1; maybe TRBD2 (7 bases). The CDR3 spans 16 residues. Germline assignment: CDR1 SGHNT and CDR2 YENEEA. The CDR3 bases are TGTGCCAACAACTTAGATCCCACGGGGGGCAGAGGTGAGCAGGTCTTC. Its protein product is CANNLDPTGGRGEQVF.

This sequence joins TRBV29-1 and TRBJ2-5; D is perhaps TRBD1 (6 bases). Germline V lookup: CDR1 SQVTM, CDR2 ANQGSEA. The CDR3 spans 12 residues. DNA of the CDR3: TGCAACCTTGAGGAAGGGGGAGAGACCCAGTACTTC. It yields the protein CNLEEGGETQYF.

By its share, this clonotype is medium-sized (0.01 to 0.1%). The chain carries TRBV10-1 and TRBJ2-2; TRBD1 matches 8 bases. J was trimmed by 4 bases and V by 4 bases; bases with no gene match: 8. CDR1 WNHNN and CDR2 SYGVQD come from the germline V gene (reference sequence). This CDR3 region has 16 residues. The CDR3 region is CASSGNRGSVTGELFF. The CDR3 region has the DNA TGCGCCAGCAGTGGAAACAGGGGGTCGGTCACCGGGGAGCTGTTTTTT.

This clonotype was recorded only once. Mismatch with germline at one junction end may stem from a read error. The CDR3 nucleotides are TGTGTCAGCAGCCTCCTAGGGATTAGCGGGGGCTACAATGACCAGTTCTTC. It yields the protein CVSSLLGISGGYNDQFF. This chain connects TRBV11-3 to TRBJ2-1; 9 bases match TRBD2. Germline V CDR1 and CDR2: SGHNT, YENEEA. The CDR3 spans 17 residues.

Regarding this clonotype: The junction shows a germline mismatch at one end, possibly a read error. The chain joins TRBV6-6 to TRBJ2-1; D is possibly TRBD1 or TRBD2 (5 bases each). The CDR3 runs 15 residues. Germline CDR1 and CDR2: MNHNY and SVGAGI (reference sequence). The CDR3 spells CASSYSRGADNEQFF. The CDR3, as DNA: TGTGCCAGCAGTTACTCGAGGGGCGCAGACAATGAACAGTTCTTC.

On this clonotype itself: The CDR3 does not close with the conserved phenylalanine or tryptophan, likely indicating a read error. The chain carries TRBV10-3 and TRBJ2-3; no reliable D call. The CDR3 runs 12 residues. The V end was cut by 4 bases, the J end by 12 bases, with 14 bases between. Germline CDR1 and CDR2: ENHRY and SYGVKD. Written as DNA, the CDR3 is TGTGCCATCAGTGTCGGCACAGATATACAGTATATT. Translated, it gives CAISVGTDIQYI.

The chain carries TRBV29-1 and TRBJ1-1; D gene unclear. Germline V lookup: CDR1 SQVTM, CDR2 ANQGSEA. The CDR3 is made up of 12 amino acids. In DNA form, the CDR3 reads TGCAGTGCTGATGCCCAGGCCACTGAAGCTTTCTTT. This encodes CSADAQATEAFF. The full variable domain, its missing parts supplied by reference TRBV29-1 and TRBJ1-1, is SAVISQKPSRDICQRGTSLTIQCQVDSQVTMMFWYRQQPGQSLTLIATANQGSEATYESGFVIDKFPISRPNLTFSTLTVSNMSPEDSSIYLCSADAQATEAFFGQGTRLTVV.

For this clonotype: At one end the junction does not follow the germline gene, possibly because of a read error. In DNA, the CDR3 is TGCAGTTCTAGGGTAGCGGGAGATGCTGATCAGTTCTTC. As protein: CSSRVAGDADQFF. The genes are TRBV20-1 and TRBJ2-1; 9 nucleotides match TRBD2. The length of the CDR3 is 13 residues. Per the germline V gene, CDR1 is DFQATT and CDR2 is SNEGSKA (reference sequence).

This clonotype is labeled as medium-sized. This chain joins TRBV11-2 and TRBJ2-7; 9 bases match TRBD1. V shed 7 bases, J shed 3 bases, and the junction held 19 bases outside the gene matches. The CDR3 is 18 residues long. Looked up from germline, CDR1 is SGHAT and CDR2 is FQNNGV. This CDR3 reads CASTRTRTGDSGDYEQYF. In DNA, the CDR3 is TGTGCCAGCACCCGAACCAGGACAGGGGACTCTGGGGACTACGAGCAGTACTTC.

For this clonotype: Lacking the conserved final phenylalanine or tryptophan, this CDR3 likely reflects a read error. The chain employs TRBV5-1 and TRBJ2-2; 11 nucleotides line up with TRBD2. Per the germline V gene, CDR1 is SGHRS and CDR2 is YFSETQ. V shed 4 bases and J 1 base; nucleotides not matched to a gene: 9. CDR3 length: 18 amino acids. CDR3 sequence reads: CASSPGTSGSKNTGELFL. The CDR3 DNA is TGCGCCAGCAGCCCTGGGACTAGCGGATCCAAGAACACCGGGGAGCTGTTTCTT.

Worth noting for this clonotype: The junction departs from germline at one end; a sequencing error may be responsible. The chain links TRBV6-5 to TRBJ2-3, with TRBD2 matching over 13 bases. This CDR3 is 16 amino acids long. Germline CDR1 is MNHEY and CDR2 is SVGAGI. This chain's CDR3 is CASNDPGLAGRDMQYF. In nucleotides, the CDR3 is TGTGCCAGTAATGACCCGGGACTAGCGGGACGAGATATGCAGTATTTT.

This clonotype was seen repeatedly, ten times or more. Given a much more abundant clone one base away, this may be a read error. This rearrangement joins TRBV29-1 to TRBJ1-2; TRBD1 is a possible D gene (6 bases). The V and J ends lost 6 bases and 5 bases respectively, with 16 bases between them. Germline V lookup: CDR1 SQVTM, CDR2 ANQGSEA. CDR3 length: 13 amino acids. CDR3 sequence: CSVRRGGGYGYTF. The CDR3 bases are TGCAGCGTCCGAAGGGGGGGGGGTTATGGCTACACCTTC.